The T cell receptor (delta chain) described here comes from a study of γδ T cells in repeated Plasmodium falciparum infection. Study-level background: Each infection was followed by sampling at 21 days, plus baseline and some pre-infection draws.

Notes on the study in general: Compared with Australian children, Malian Vdelta2-negative repertoires seemed more clonal, less diverse, less shared.

Gammadelta T cells were flow-sorted from PBMC into Vgamma9/Vdelta2+ and Vdelta2-negative populations for bulk analysis. TRG and TRD sequences were obtained from every sorted gammadelta sample. TCRdb reran clone calling via CATT on the multiplex PCR reads. The repertoire holds 93,000 or so delta-chain clones, with 0.75% to 1% as singletons. V shed 1 base, J shed 2 bases, and the junction held 23 bases outside the gene matches. The CDR3 length is 21 residues. The germline V gene has CDR1 GEAIGNYY and CDR2 EKD. This clone has just a few counts. The antigen remains unidentified. The TCRdb protein comes from a much larger clone and disagrees with this DNA's translation at residue 15, likely due to a read error; the protein given here is derived from the DNA.

The source material was gamma-delta T cells from blood. The chain combines TRDV2 with TRDJ1; 8 nucleotides match TRDD2. The J gene, left out of TCRdb, was set here by checking the DNA against germline. The TCR originated in a pool of human donors (malaria-infected and uninfected, not separated). The CDR3 region has the DNA TGTGCCTGTGACACGCTCCTTCCTAGATTGGTGGTTGGCTCCACAACCGATAAACTCATCTTT. Its protein product is CACDTLLPRLVVGSTTDKLIF.